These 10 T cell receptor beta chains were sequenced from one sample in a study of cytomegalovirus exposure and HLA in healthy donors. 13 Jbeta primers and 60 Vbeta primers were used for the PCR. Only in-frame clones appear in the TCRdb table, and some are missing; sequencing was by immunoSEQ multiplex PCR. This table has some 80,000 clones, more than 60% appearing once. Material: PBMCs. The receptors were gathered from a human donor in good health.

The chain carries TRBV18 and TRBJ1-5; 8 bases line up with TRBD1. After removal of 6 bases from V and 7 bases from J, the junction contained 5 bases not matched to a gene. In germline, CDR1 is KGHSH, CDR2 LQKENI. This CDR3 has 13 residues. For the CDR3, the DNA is TGTGCCAGCTCGACAGGGGCAGGGCAGCCCCAGCATTTT. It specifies CASSTGAGQPQHF. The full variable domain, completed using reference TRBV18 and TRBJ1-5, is NAGVMQNPRHLVRRRGQEARLRCSPMKGHSHVYWYRQLPEEGLKFMVYLQKENIIDESGMPKERFSAEFPKEGPSILRIQQVVRGDSAAYFCASSTGAGQPQHFGDGTRLSIL.

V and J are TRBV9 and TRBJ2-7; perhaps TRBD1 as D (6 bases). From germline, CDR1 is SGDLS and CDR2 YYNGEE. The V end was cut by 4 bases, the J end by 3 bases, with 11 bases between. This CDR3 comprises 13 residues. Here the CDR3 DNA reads TGTGCCAGCAGCCGGGACACACACTACGAGCAGTACTTC. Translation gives CASSRDTHYEQYF.

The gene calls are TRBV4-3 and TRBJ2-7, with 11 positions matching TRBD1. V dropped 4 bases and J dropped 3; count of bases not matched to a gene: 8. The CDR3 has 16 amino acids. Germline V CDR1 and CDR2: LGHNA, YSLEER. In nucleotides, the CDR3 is TGCGCCAGCAGCCTCTCGGGGGACAGGGGGGTCTACGAGCAGTACTTC. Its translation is CASSLSGDRGVYEQYF.

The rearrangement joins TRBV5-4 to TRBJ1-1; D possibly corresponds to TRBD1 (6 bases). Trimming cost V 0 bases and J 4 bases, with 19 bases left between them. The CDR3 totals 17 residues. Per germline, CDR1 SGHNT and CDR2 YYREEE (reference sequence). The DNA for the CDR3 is TGTGCCAGCAGCTTGGACGGGCGTGGGGAGGGGGGCACTGAAGCTTTCTTT. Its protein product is CASSLDGRGEGGTEAFF.

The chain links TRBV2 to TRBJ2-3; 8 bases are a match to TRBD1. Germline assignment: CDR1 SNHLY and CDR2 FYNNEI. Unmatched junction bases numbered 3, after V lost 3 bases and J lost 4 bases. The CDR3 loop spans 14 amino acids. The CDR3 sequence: CASSEDRAADTQYF. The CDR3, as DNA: TGTGCCAGCAGTGAGGACAGGGCCGCAGATACGCAGTATTTT.

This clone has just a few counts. CDR3 nucleotides: TGTGCCAGCACCCCCTCCCAGGGTGTCCAAGAGACCCAGTACTTC. It codes for CASTPSQGVQETQYF. This chain joins TRBV11-1 and TRBJ2-5; TRBD1 might be the D (5 bases). Germline CDR1 reads SGHAT; CDR2 reads FQDESV (reference sequence). Trimming cost V 7 bases and J 1 base, with 16 bases left between them. This CDR3 comprises 15 residues.

The CDR3 region is CASSGPGLSTDTQYF. CDR3 nucleotide sequence: TGTGCCAGCTCAGGGCCGGGACTTAGCACAGATACGCAGTATTTT. The gene calls are TRBV18 and TRBJ2-3; tentative D call: TRBD2 (6 bases). Trimming left V 5 bases short and J 0 bases short, with 12 bases between. This CDR3 is 15 amino acids long. The germline gives CDR1 KGHSH, CDR2 LQKENI.

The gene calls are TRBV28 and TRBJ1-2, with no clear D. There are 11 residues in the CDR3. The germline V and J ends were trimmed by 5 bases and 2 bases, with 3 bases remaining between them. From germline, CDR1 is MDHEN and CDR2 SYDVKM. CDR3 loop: CASSLNYGYTF. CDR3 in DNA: TGTGCCAGCAGTCTAAACTATGGCTACACCTTC.

The DNA for the CDR3 is TGCGCCAGCAGCCAAGGGGGGGGACCCTTAGGACTGGCCAAAAACATTCAGTACTTC. As protein: CASSQGGGPLGLAKNIQYF. The rearrangement joins TRBV4-1 to TRBJ2-4; TRBD2 agrees at 7 bases. The CDR3 contains 19 residues. Germline assignment: CDR1 MGHRA and CDR2 YSYEKL. With V trimmed by 1 base and J by 1 base, 13 bases remained unmatched.

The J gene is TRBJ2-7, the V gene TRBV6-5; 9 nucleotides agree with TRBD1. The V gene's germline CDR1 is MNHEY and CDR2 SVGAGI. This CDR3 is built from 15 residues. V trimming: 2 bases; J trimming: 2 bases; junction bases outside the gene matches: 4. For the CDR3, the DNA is TGTGCCAGCAGTTACCGGGGACAGGGAGCCTACGAGCAGTACTTC. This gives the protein CASSYRGQGAYEQYF.